The 5 T cell receptor beta chains below come from one sample, sequenced in a study of graft-versus-host responses after intestinal transplantation. Clones were sequenced by immunoSEQ multiplex PCR, and TCRdb holds only the in-frame ones, with some missing. Among about 57,000 clones listed, roughly 89% were seen once. This specimen consisted of PBMCs, obtained 26 days after transplant. The source is a human patient who received an intestinal transplant, so some T cells may come from the graft donor.

This clone was recorded only once. The chain combines TRBV28 with TRBJ1-6, with 9 bases matching TRBD1. This CDR3 region has 14 residues. CDR1 and CDR2 from the germline V gene are MDHEN and SYDVKM. Unmatched junction bases numbered 4, after V lost 6 bases and J lost 7 bases. CDR3 sequence (DNA): TGTGCCAGCAGGGCCGGGACAGGGAATTCACCCCTCCACTTT. Translating gives CASRAGTGNSPLHF.

This clone was seen just once. The chain carries TRBV28 and TRBJ2-7, with D maybe TRBD1 (5 bases). The germline CDR1 and CDR2 sequences are MDHEN and SYDVKM. The CDR3 sequence is 15 residues long. V was trimmed by 3 bases and J by 0 bases, leaving 12 bases between them. The CDR3 nucleotides are TGTGCCAGCAGTTTTCTAGGGGTAAGCTCCTACGAGCAGTACTTC. The encoded protein is CASSFLGVSSYEQYF.

This clone has a single count. The chain is built from TRBV29-1 and TRBJ2-1; tentatively, D is TRBD1 (5 bases). The V gene lost 2 bases and the J gene lost 0 bases, with 17 bases spanning the gap. Germline CDR1 and CDR2: SQVTM and ANQGSEA. The CDR3 sequence is 17 residues long. The DNA for the CDR3 is TGCAGCGTTGAAAACCCGGTAGGGGCCAGCTCCTACAATGAGCAGTTCTTC. Protein: CSVENPVGASSYNEQFF.

V and J are TRBV27 and TRBJ1-1; 8 bases align to TRBD1. V dropped 10 bases and J dropped 10; count of bases not matched to a gene: 14. Germline V lookup: CDR1 MNHEY, CDR2 SMNVEV (reference sequence). The CDR3 sequence is 13 residues long. The CDR3 DNA reads TGTGCCACCTCGGGGACAGGCCCCGGCGGAGCTTTCTTT. Translating gives CATSGTGPGGAFF.

V usage is TRBV27 and J usage is TRBJ1-2; 10 bases agree with TRBD1. V shed 6 bases and J 7 bases; nucleotides not matched to a gene: 11. Germline lookup yields CDR1 MNHEY and CDR2 SMNVEV (reference sequence). The CDR3 sequence is 15 residues long. CDR3: CASSLTGTGVPGYTF. Written as DNA, the CDR3 is TGTGCCAGCAGCCTCACCGGGACAGGGGTACCTGGCTACACCTTC.